The 18 T cell receptor beta chains in this list originate from one sample, sequenced in a study of OX40 agonist ivuxolimab in advanced cancers. TCRdb's copy holds only in-frame clones and misses some; the assay was immunoSEQ multiplex PCR. The sample has some 68,000 clones; about 87% are singletons. The specimen comprised CD4+ or CD8+ T cells sorted from blood, sampled in a trial of the OX40 agonist ivuxolimab. The receptors here all came from an adult with an advanced solid tumor such as melanoma, head and neck, liver or kidney cancer.

The rearrangement links TRBV5-1 to TRBJ2-5; D unresolved. Germline V gene data show CDR1 as SGHRS and CDR2 as YFSETQ. V was trimmed by 0 bases and J by 0 bases, leaving 0 bases between them. The CDR3 has 12 amino acids. Here the CDR3 reads CASSLDQETQYF. The CDR3 DNA sequence: TGCGCCAGCAGCTTGGACCAAGAGACCCAGTACTTC.

This clone was picked up one time. The chain carries TRBV7-9 and TRBJ2-1; D is ambiguous. Germline assignment: CDR1 SEHNR and CDR2 FQNEAQ (reference sequence). V was cut by 2 bases and J by 6 bases, with 11 bases left in between. This CDR3 is built from 14 residues. CDR3 region: CASSLTNSGNEQFF. CDR3 sequence (DNA): TGTGCCAGCAGCTTAACGAATTCGGGCAATGAGCAGTTCTTC.

The V call is TRBV28, the J call TRBJ2-3, with 9 nucleotides matching TRBD1. Trimming at V came to 6 bases and at J to 6 bases, leaving 10 bases not matched to a gene. The CDR3 is 15 residues long. Germline V gives CDR1 MDHEN, CDR2 SYDVKM. The CDR3 loop is CASSRGDRASDTQYF. CDR3 sequence (DNA): TGTGCCAGCAGCCGCGGGGACAGGGCATCGGATACGCAGTATTTT.

CDR3 DNA: TGTGCCAGCAGTCACGGCCAGGGGCAACAGCCCCAGCATTTT. Amino acids: CASSHGQGQQPQHF. The chain has TRBV7-2 and TRBJ1-5; maybe TRBD1 (6 bases). Trimming removed 6 bases at V and 7 bases at J, with 16 bases between. This CDR3 spans 14 amino acids. CDR1 is SGHTA and CDR2 is FQGNSA in the germline V gene.

This clone has a single count. The chain joins TRBV7-8 to TRBJ1-4; the D gene is possibly TRBD1 (5 bases). The CDR3 is 18 amino acids. Trimming removed 5 bases from V and 3 bases from J, with 22 bases in between. Per the germline V gene, CDR1 is SGHVS and CDR2 is FQNEAQ. The CDR3 sequence: CASSPFRDRQRANEKLFF. CDR3 nucleotide sequence: TGTGCCAGCAGCCCCTTTCGGGACCGCCAACGGGCTAATGAAAAACTGTTTTTT.

CDR3 sequence (DNA): TGTGCCAGCAGCTTAGCGCAAGGGTTCACCTACGAGCAGTACTTC. Its translation: CASSLAQGFTYEQYF. The J gene is TRBJ2-7, the V gene TRBV7-6; the D is unclear. This CDR3 has 15 residues. Between the trimmed V and J ends, which lost 0 bases and 2 bases, there was a span of 11 bases. CDR1 and CDR2 from the germline V gene are SGHVS and FNYEAQ.

In its sample, this clone was seen a few times. Germline is not matched at one junction end, which may reflect a read error. CDR3 DNA sequence: TGTGCCAGCACTGAAGCCTACGAGCAGTACTTC. Translating gives CASTEAYEQYF. V and J are TRBV6-1 and TRBJ2-7; D gene ambiguous. This CDR3 is built from 11 residues. Germline V lookup: CDR1 MNHNS, CDR2 SASEGT.

The CDR3 sequence: CAISEGTGGGETQYF. CDR3 nucleotides: TGTGCCATCAGTGAGGGGACAGGGGGCGGCGAGACCCAGTACTTC. The chain carries TRBV10-3 and TRBJ2-5, with 12 bases lining up with TRBD1. CDR3 length equals 15 residues. V shed 2 bases, J shed 5 bases, and the junction held 3 bases outside the gene matches. The V gene's germline CDR1 is ENHRY and CDR2 SYGVKD.

The V call is TRBV5-1, the J call TRBJ2-3, with a weak D call TRBD1 (5 bases). CDR1 is SGHRS and CDR2 is YFSETQ in the germline V gene. The CDR3 is 14 residues long. V lost 3 bases to trimming and J lost 0 bases, with 8 bases between them. The CDR3 region is CASSSRQSTDTQYF. CDR3 nucleotide sequence: TGCGCCAGCAGCTCAAGACAGAGCACAGATACGCAGTATTTT.

The chain carries TRBV11-2 and TRBJ2-7; D ambiguous. Germline CDR1 and CDR2: SGHAT and FQNNGV. V lost 1 base, J lost 0 bases, and 10 bases lay in between. The CDR3 runs 15 residues. The CDR3 reads CASSLGTASSYEQYF. CDR3 nucleotide sequence: TGTGCCAGCAGCTTAGGAACGGCGAGCTCCTACGAGCAGTACTTC.

The gene calls are TRBV6-1 and TRBJ1-2; D might be TRBD1 (6 bases). The CDR3 runs to 13 residues. Germline assignment: CDR1 MNHNS and CDR2 SASEGT. V was cut by 6 bases and J by 4 bases, with 12 bases left in between. CDR3 residues: CASSEQGTYGYTF. The CDR3 nucleotides read TGTGCCAGCAGCGAGCAGGGGACCTATGGCTACACCTTC.

This chain connects TRBV19 to TRBJ1-2; D is unclear. CDR3 length: 13 amino acids. Per the germline V gene, CDR1 is LNHDA and CDR2 is SQIVND (reference sequence). Trimming shortened V by 3 bases and J by 8 bases, and 13 bases separated the two germline ends. The CDR3 sequence: CASSMGFLGGYTF. DNA of the CDR3: TGTGCCAGTAGTATGGGTTTTCTTGGCGGCTACACCTTC. The whole variable domain, remainder taken from reference TRBV19 and TRBJ1-2, is DGGITQSPKYLFRKEGQNVTLSCEQNLNHDAMYWYRQDPGQGLRLIYYSQIVNDFQKGDIAEGYSVSREKKESFPLTVTSAQKNPTAFYLCASSMGFLGGYTFGSGTRLTVV.

This chain's CDR3 is CASSPVGLPETQYF. CDR3 nucleotides: TGTGCCAGCAGCCCGGTCGGACTTCCAGAGACCCAGTACTTC. The gene calls are TRBV5-6 and TRBJ2-5, with a weak D call TRBD2 (5 bases). The CDR3 has 14 residues. Germline CDR1 is SGHDT and CDR2 is YYEEEE. Trimming cost V 4 bases and J 4 bases, with 14 bases left between them.

This clone showed up just once. The V gene is TRBV11-1, the J gene TRBJ2-1; D is ambiguous. Trimming removed 0 bases from V and 4 bases from J, with 10 bases in between. The germline V gene encodes CDR1 SGHAT and CDR2 FQDESV (reference sequence). This CDR3 is 15 amino acids long. DNA of the CDR3: TGTGCCAGCAGCTTAGCGCAGGACCATTACAATGAGCAGTTCTTC. Its protein product is CASSLAQDHYNEQFF.

The chain recombines TRBV7-9 with TRBJ2-3; possibly TRBD2 for D (7 bases). This CDR3 is built from 15 residues. Per germline, CDR1 SEHNR and CDR2 FQNEAQ (reference sequence). V was trimmed by 2 bases and J by 4 bases, leaving 13 bases between them. DNA for the CDR3: TGTGCCAGCAGCTTATTGGGAGGGGGACCAGATACGCAGTATTTT. This codes for CASSLLGGGPDTQYF.

The chain employs TRBV5-5 and TRBJ2-7; D could derive from TRBD1 or TRBD2 (5 bases each). The CDR3 runs 14 residues. V was cut by 0 bases and J by 3 bases, with 10 bases left in between. The germline V gene has CDR1 SGHKS and CDR2 YYEKEE (reference sequence). CDR3: CASSLGQGDYEQYF. The CDR3 DNA follows: TGTGCCAGCAGCTTGGGCCAGGGAGACTACGAGCAGTACTTC.

This chain uses TRBV19 with TRBJ2-1; 15 bases align to TRBD2. V was clipped by 6 bases and J by 5 bases; unmatched bases: 2. Germline CDR1 LNHDA, CDR2 SQIVND (reference sequence). This CDR3 comprises 15 residues. The CDR3 nucleotides read TGTGCCAGTAGGGGACTAGCGGGAGGAGACAATGAGCAGTTCTTC. Amino acids: CASRGLAGGDNEQFF.

J is TRBJ1-2 and V is TRBV6-5; D gene unclear. The ends were cut back, 3 bases at V and 4 bases at J, with 9 bases in the middle. The CDR3 extends over 13 amino acids. The germline CDR1 and CDR2 sequences are MNHEY and SVGAGI. The CDR3 nucleotides are TGTGCCAGCAGTTATTCTTTTTCCTATGGCTACACCTTC. Encoded protein: CASSYSFSYGYTF.